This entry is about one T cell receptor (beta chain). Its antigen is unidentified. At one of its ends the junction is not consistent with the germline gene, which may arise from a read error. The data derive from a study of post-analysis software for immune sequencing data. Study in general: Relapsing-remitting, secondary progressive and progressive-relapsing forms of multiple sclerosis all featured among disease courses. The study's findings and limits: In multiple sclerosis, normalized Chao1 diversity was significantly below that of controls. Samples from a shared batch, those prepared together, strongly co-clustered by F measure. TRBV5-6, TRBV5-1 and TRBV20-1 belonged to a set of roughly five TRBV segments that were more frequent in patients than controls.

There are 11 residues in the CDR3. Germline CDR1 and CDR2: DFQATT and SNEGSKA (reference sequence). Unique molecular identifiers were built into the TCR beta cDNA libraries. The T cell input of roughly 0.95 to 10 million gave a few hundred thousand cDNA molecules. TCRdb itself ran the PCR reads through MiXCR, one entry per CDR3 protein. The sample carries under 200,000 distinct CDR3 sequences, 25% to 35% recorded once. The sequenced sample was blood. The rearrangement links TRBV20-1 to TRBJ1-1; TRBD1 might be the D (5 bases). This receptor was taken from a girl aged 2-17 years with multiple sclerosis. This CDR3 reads CSARAGADAFF. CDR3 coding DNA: TGCAGTGCTAGAGCCGGGGCTGACGCTTTCTTT.